This TCR beta chain was recorded in a study of OX40 agonist ivuxolimab in advanced cancers. Across the study: Each dose-escalation patient presented with hepatocellular carcinoma, melanoma, renal cell or head and neck cancer.

Generated by immunoSEQ multiplex PCR, the TCRdb table keeps only in-frame clones and is missing some. The data hold some 17,000 clones, with around four fifths observed a single time. V gave up 1 base and J gave up 3 bases; unmatched junction bases: 3. This CDR3 comprises 14 residues. CDR1 SGHTA and CDR2 FQGTGA come from the germline V gene. The chain joins TRBV7-3 to TRBJ2-7; TRBD2 agrees at 7 bases. The sequencing used CD4+ or CD8+ T cells sorted from blood, collected in a trial of the OX40 agonist ivuxolimab. The source of this sequence is an adult with an advanced solid tumor such as melanoma, head and neck, liver or kidney cancer. The CDR3 DNA sequence: TGTGCCAGCAGCTTAATGGGCGGGGGCTACGAGCAGTACTTC. Protein sequence: CASSLMGGGYEQYF.